The rows below give T cell receptor beta chains drawn from one sample of a study of CD8 T cells in Susac syndrome. MiXCR, applied by TCRdb to the immunoSEQ multiplex PCR reads, yields one record per CDR3 protein. The profile shows 150,000 or so distinct CDR3 sequences, around 92% of them singletons. Sequenced: CD4+ T cells from PBMCs. These receptors were obtained from a human donor in good health. The CDR3 runs from the conserved cysteine through the conserved F or W. Fields, in order: D gene, V gene, J gene, clone size, CDR3 DNA, CDR3 protein. A D gene is named only where the DNA matches it firmly. Part of the rows lack a size; the others show once, few, many or a class for expanded clones.

NA	TRBV24-1	TRBJ2-5	NA	TGTGCCACCAGTGACCGGGTAGAGACCCAGTACTTC	CATSDRVETQYF
TRBD2	TRBV2	TRBJ2-1	NA	TGTGCCAGCAAGGAGACTAGCGGGGGTAATGAGCAGTTCTTC	CASKETSGGNEQFF
NA	TRBV23-1	TRBJ1-1	NA	TGCGCCAGCAGTCAAGCCTGGACTGGAACTGAAGCTTTCTTT	CASSQAWTGTEAFF
NA	TRBV12-3/TRBV12-4	TRBJ1-5	NA	TGTGCCAGCAGTGTAAGGGGGTCGGAGCAGCCCCAGCATTTT	CASSVRGSEQPQHF
TRBD1	TRBV19	TRBJ1-1	few	TGTGCCAGTAGCCCGGGACAGGGGGCCACTGAAGCTTTCTTT	CASSPGQGATEAFF
TRBD2	TRBV11-2	TRBJ2-1	NA	TGTGCCAGCAGCTCCCGGGGACTAGCGGGAGGGAGTGGGTACAATGAGCAGTTCTTC	CASSSRGLAGGSGYNEQFF
TRBD1	TRBV6-5	TRBJ1-3	NA	TGTGCCAGCAGTTCCTCTCGACAGGGGTTCTCTGGAAACACCATATATTTT	CASSSSRQGFSGNTIYF
NA	TRBV19	TRBJ2-2	once	TGTGCCAGCACCCCCAGATTTAACCCCGGGGAGCTGTTTTTT	CASTPRFNPGELFF
NA	TRBV20-1	TRBJ2-5	NA	TGCAGTGCTCGCAGTAGGCGAATGGGTACGGTCCAAGAGACCCAGTACTTC	CSARSRRMGTVQETQYF
TRBD1	TRBV6-6	TRBJ2-7	once	TGTGCCAGCAGGGTCCCGGGACAGGGAGGCGAGCAGTACTTC	CASRVPGQGGEQYF
TRBD1	TRBV5-4	TRBJ2-1	NA	TGTGCCAGCAGCCTTGGGGGATACAGGGGCGGTGAGCAGTTCTTC	CASSLGGYRGGEQFF
NA	TRBV5-4	TRBJ1-2	NA	TGTGCCAGCAGCTTGGCAGGGTGGTATGGCTACACCTTC	CASSLAGWYGYTF
TRBD1	TRBV7-2	TRBJ1-6	NA	TGTGCCAGCAGGGCGACAGGGGAAAGGACACCCCTCCACTTT	CASRATGERTPLHF
NA	TRBV5-4	TRBJ1-2	NA	TGTGCCAGCAGCACCGGAACTCTGCCATATGGCTACACCTTC	CASSTGTLPYGYTF
TRBD1	TRBV19	TRBJ1-2	NA	TGTGCCAGTCGAAACACCGGGACAGGGGTATATGGCTACACCTTC	CASRNTGTGVYGYTF
NA	TRBV6-1	TRBJ2-5	NA	TGTGCCAGCAGCGAACAGTGGTCGGAGACCCAGTACTTC	CASSEQWSETQYF
NA	TRBV6-5	TRBJ1-4	NA	TGTGCCAGCAGTTATAGGCGAGCAGAAAAACTGTTTTTT	CASSYRRAEKLFF
TRBD1	TRBV12-3/TRBV12-4	TRBJ2-7	NA	TGTGCCAGCAGTTTGGGGGGACAGGGGGCCTACGAGCAGTACTTC	CASSLGGQGAYEQYF
NA	TRBV15	TRBJ2-7	NA	TGTGCCACCAGCAGAGATCGGAGGGGCTACGAGCAGTACTTC	CATSRDRRGYEQYF
NA	TRBV20-1	TRBJ2-5	NA	TGCAGTGCTAGAGAGGGGGATAAGACCCAGTACTTC	CSAREGDKTQYF
NA	TRBV30	TRBJ2-3	NA	TGTGCCTGGAGTGTGGGCGGGGCGGATACGCAGTATTTT	CAWSVGGADTQYF
TRBD2	TRBV9	TRBJ2-2	NA	TGTGCCAGCAGCGTCTCCGGACTAGCGGGGACCGGGGAGCTGTTTTTT	CASSVSGLAGTGELFF
TRBD1	TRBV10-3	TRBJ1-1	NA	TGTGCCATTGGACAGGGCCCTGAAGCTTTCTTT	CAIGQGPEAFF